One sample yielded the 9 T cell receptor beta chains listed below, sequenced in a study of T cells expressing NK-cell markers. TCRdb re-called the 5' RACE reads and catalogs CDR3 proteins one per entry, DNA excluded. This specimen shows hundreds of thousands of distinct CDR3 sequences; the ten leading clones hold roughly 7.2%. Material for sequencing was blood T cells: a sorted CD56 or NKG2C T cell subset, CD4+ or CD8+ T cells, or bulk PBMC T cells (not recorded which). The receptors shown here come from a woman between 18 and 69 years old in good health.

The rearrangement joins TRBV4-3 to TRBJ2-3; the D call from TCRdb, TRBD2, cannot be confirmed without DNA. Looked up from germline, CDR1 is LGHNA and CDR2 is YSLEER. The CDR3 sequence is 15 residues long. This chain's CDR3 is CASSQDWGAGDTQYF.

The chain combines TRBV7-2 with TRBJ2-3; TCRdb's assignment of TRBD2 cannot be checked, as there is no DNA. Germline CDR1 is SGHTA and CDR2 is FQGNSA. The CDR3 has 19 residues. The CDR3 spells CASSPPGVGLATSTDTQYF.

The gene calls are TRBV18 and TRBJ2-1; TCRdb selects TRBD2, and the lack of DNA leaves this call unchecked. Per germline, CDR1 KGHSH and CDR2 LQKENI. The CDR3 has 16 residues. CDR3 amino acids: CASSPPAGALSNEQFF.

The rearrangement uses TRBV27 and TRBJ2-1; TCRdb calls TRBD2, which cannot be checked without DNA. The CDR3 runs to 16 residues. Germline-derived CDR1 and CDR2 are MNHEY and SMNVEV (reference sequence). The CDR3 protein is CASSLLEGYEANEQFF.

This chain's CDR3 is CASSVSSDPADTQYF. The rearrangement uses TRBV9 and TRBJ2-3; TCRdb lists TRBD2, though no DNA is available to test this call. CDR1 is SGDLS, CDR2 YYNGEE, per germline. The CDR3 is 15 residues long.

This sequence joins TRBV7-8 and TRBJ2-7; TCRdb gives TRBD2 as the D gene, but with no DNA this cannot be confirmed. Germline V CDR1 and CDR2: SGHVS, FQNEAQ. The CDR3 totals 17 residues. This chain's CDR3 is CASSFSAERLSSYEQYF.

This sequence joins TRBV18 and TRBJ2-7; the TCRdb D gene call, TRBD1, has no DNA to confirm it. This CDR3 region has 16 residues. Germline CDR1 and CDR2: KGHSH and LQKENI. This chain's CDR3 is CASSPRWGGFVYEQYF.

The chain carries TRBV5-1 and TRBJ2-7; TCRdb proposes TRBD2, but this gene call is untestable without DNA. This CDR3 is built from 14 residues. Germline V gene sequence: CDR1 SGHRS, CDR2 YFSETQ. The CDR3: CASETGLGLYEQYF.

The chain links TRBV5-6 to TRBJ1-2. This CDR3 comprises 14 residues. Germline lookup yields CDR1 SGHDT and CDR2 YYEEEE. The CDR3 region is CASSLASGSYGYTF. The whole variable domain, filled in from reference TRBV5-6 and TRBJ1-2, reads DAGVTQSPTHLIKTRGQQVTLRCSPKSGHDTVSWYQQALGQGPQFIFQYYEEEERQRGNFPDRFSGHQFPNYSSELNVNALLLGDSALYLCASSLASGSYGYTFGSGTRLTVV.